A selection of T cell receptor beta chains follows, all from one sample in a study of blood T cell repertoires in COVID-19. This table comes from immunoSEQ multiplex PCR, and its TCRdb copy is limited to in-frame clones, with some not included. The data hold approximately 310,000 clones, with over 75% observed a single time. The sample comprised PBMCs or T cells enriched from blood (not recorded which). The receptors stem from a young man who had recovered from COVID-19. The CDR3 runs from the conserved cysteine through the conserved F or W. The order of the fields is clone size, V gene, D gene, J gene, CDR3 DNA, CDR3 protein. A D gene is named only where the DNA matches it firmly. Not every row has a clone size; where given, it reads once, few, many or a size class.

NA,TRBV30,NA,TRBJ1-3,TGTGCCTTGGAGGGGAGGGTCTCTGGAAACACCATATATTTT,CALEGRVSGNTIYF
NA,TRBV19,TRBD1,TRBJ2-1,TGTGCCAGTAGGCGGGGGACAGGGACCTACAATGAGCAGTTCTTC,CASRRGTGTYNEQFF
NA,TRBV5-4,NA,TRBJ2-2,TGTGCCAGCAGCGCTGGTGGGGTAGGGGCGAGGACCGGGGAGCTGTTTTTT,CASSAGGVGARTGELFF
NA,TRBV2,TRBD1,TRBJ1-1,TGTGCCAGCAGAGCAGCCCTTGGGACAGCGAACACTGAAGCTTTCTTT,CASRAALGTANTEAFF
NA,TRBV5-1,TRBD2,TRBJ2-1,TGCGCCAGCAGCACGGGGGGTGACCACAATGAGCAGTTCTTC,CASSTGGDHNEQFF
NA,TRBV3-1/TRBV3-2,TRBD1,TRBJ2-1,TGTGCCAGCAGCCAAGAGGGACAGGGGAACAATGAGCAGTTCTTC,CASSQEGQGNNEQFF
NA,TRBV5-4,TRBD1,TRBJ1-1,TGTGCCAGCAGCGGGGGACAGTCCATGAACACTGAAGCTTTCTTT,CASSGGQSMNTEAFF
NA,TRBV11-1,TRBD1,TRBJ1-1,TGTGCCAGCAGCGTGAACAGGGGGCCCACTGAAGCTTTCTTT,CASSVNRGPTEAFF
NA,TRBV15,NA,TRBJ1-4,TGTGCCACCAGCATCGACAGTAGCCTTGCTAATGAAAAACTGTTTTTT,CATSIDSSLANEKLFF
once,TRBV3-1/TRBV3-2,NA,TRBJ2-1,TGTGCCAGCAGCCAAGATAGGAGGTCCTACAATGAGCAGTTCTTC,CASSQDRRSYNEQFF
NA,TRBV7-9,NA,TRBJ1-2,TGTGCCAGCAGCTCGCTACCTGGCGGGCCTCGGGGCTACACCTTC,CASSSLPGGPRGYTF
NA,TRBV4-2,NA,TRBJ2-4,TGTGCCAGCAGCCAAGATAGTACCGGGGTTCGTGCCAAAAACATTCAGTACTTC,CASSQDSTGVRAKNIQYF
few,TRBV7-2,NA,TRBJ2-3,TGTGCCAGCAGCCAGGGAGGTAGCACAGATACGCAGTATTTT,CASSQGGSTDTQYF
once,TRBV5-8,NA,TRBJ1-1,TGTGCCAGCAGCTTGGCAGGACAGAACACTGAAGCTTTCTTT,CASSLAGQNTEAFF
NA,TRBV5-4,NA,TRBJ2-3,TGTGCCAGCAGCCTCGACAGAGGCGGCACAGATACGCAGTATTTT,CASSLDRGGTDTQYF
NA,TRBV2,NA,TRBJ1-2,TGTGCCAGCAGTACCGGGTCACGCTCGGGCTACACCTTC,CASSTGSRSGYTF
once,TRBV18,TRBD1,TRBJ1-2,TGTGCCAGCTCACTCGAAGTGAGACAGGGGGATGGCTACACCTTC,CASSLEVRQGDGYTF
NA,TRBV5-1,TRBD2,TRBJ2-1,TGCGCCAGCAGCCTCCAGTGGGGCGGGGGAAACAATGAGCAGTTCTTC,CASSLQWGGGNNEQFF
NA,TRBV30,NA,TRBJ1-2,TGTGCCTGGAAGACTCAATCGTCTAACTATGGCTACACCTTC,CAWKTQSSNYGYTF
NA,TRBV7-9,NA,TRBJ2-7,TGTGCCAGCAGCCCCCTGACTGCGACCTCCTACGAGCAGTACTTC,CASSPLTATSYEQYF
NA,TRBV11-3,NA,TRBJ2-1,TGTGCCAGCAGCTTAGCGGCCCTAGAAGGCTATGAGCAGTTCTTC,CASSLAALEGYEQFF
NA,TRBV5-1,NA,TRBJ2-4,TGCGCCAGCAGCTTCCAGGGGAGCATTCAGTACTTC,CASSFQGSIQYF
few,TRBV5-1,NA,TRBJ1-2,TGCGCCAGCAGCCCGTACAGGGCTGGCTACACCTTC,CASSPYRAGYTF
few,TRBV7-8,NA,TRBJ1-1,TGTGCCAGCTACCCCCCCCTCCGGGAGAACACTGAAGCTTTCTTT,CASYPPLRENTEAFF
once,TRBV3-1/TRBV3-2,NA,TRBJ1-2,TGTGCCAGCAGCCGACCGGGACAAAACTATGGCTACACCTTC,CASSRPGQNYGYTF
NA,TRBV7-6,TRBD1,TRBJ1-1,TGTGCCAGCAGCTTAGAAGGTCAGGGGGCAGATGAAGCTTTCTTT,CASSLEGQGADEAFF
NA,TRBV11-2,NA,TRBJ1-1,TGTGCCAGCAGCTCTAACTTGAACACTGAAGCTTTCTTT,CASSSNLNTEAFF
NA,TRBV9,NA,TRBJ2-7,TGTGCCAGCAGCGTAGGAGGCGGAGGGCACTACGAGCAGTACTTC,CASSVGGGGHYEQYF
NA,TRBV3-1/TRBV3-2,TRBD2,TRBJ2-7,TGTGCCAGCAGCCACCAGAGGTGGGGAGGGGACGAGCAGTACTTC,CASSHQRWGGDEQYF
NA,TRBV9,NA,TRBJ2-5,TGTGCCAGCAGCGTAGTGGGGGGTGTGGATGAGACCCAGTACTTC,CASSVVGGVDETQYF
NA,TRBV27,TRBD1,TRBJ1-6,TGTGCCAGCAGCTGGACAGGAGATAATTCACCCCTCCACTTT,CASSWTGDNSPLHF
NA,TRBV29-1,NA,TRBJ1-2,TGCAGCGTTGAAGATCGGGGAACAGGGAACGGCTACACCTTC,CSVEDRGTGNGYTF
once,TRBV7-9,TRBD2,TRBJ2-3,TGTGCCAGCAGCTTAGGCTCTAGCGGGGGGGCATCAGATACGCAGTATTTT,CASSLGSSGGASDTQYF
NA,TRBV7-9,NA,TRBJ1-1,TGTGCCAGCAGCTTAGGTAACACGCCGAACACTGAAGCTTTCTTT,CASSLGNTPNTEAFF
few,TRBV4-2,TRBD1,TRBJ1-2,TGTGCCAGCAGCCAAGATTCGGGGACAGGGGCATATGGCTACACCTTC,CASSQDSGTGAYGYTF
few,TRBV7-3,NA,TRBJ2-3,TGTGCCAGCAGCTTAGGTCTCGGGTCCACAGATACGCAGTATTTT,CASSLGLGSTDTQYF
NA,TRBV30,NA,TRBJ2-5,TGTGCCTGGGGGGCCCCGGCAGGGATCCGGGAGACCCAGTACTTC,CAWGAPAGIRETQYF
NA,TRBV7-3,TRBD2,TRBJ2-1,TGTGCCAGCAGCCCCCCAGGGACTAGATACAGTGAGCAGTTCTTC,CASSPPGTRYSEQFF
NA,TRBV13,NA,TRBJ2-7,TGTGCCAGCAGCTTAGGCCAGGGTGTAATTTACGAGCAGTACTTC,CASSLGQGVIYEQYF
NA,TRBV20-1,NA,TRBJ1-4,TGCAGTGCTAGTCAGGGCGGGGCAATTGATGAAAAACTGTTTTTT,CSASQGGAIDEKLFF
once,TRBV7-9,NA,TRBJ1-1,TGTGCCAGCAGCTTACCCAGGAACACTGAAGCTTTCTTT,CASSLPRNTEAFF
NA,TRBV5-6,NA,TRBJ2-7,TGTGCCAGCAGTTTCGGACAGCTCTATGCCCACGAGCAGTACTTC,CASSFGQLYAHEQYF
many,TRBV12-3/TRBV12-4,TRBD1,TRBJ1-2,TGTGCCATCTCGACAGGGAATGGCTATGGCTACACCTTC,CAISTGNGYGYTF